One T cell receptor (beta chain) is described in this entry. After removal of 5 bases from V and 3 bases from J, the junction contained 14 bases not matched to a gene. This CDR3 contains 17 residues. The germline gives CDR1 SGHTA, CDR2 FQGNSA. This entry is derived from a study of blood T cell repertoires in COVID-19. Study information: Samples taken during acute and convalescent COVID-19 were collected in the United States, Italy and Spain. T cells, B-cell-depleted T cells, or PBMCs provided the cDNA or gDNA that served as material.

Authors' analysis steps: Amplification from reference gene primers served as the basis for estimated nucleated cell counts. The method was immunoSEQ multiplex PCR; TCRdb's version includes in-frame clones alone and lacks a portion of them. The DNA gave D and trimming, while V, J and clone size come from that table. Seen here are 100,000 to 150,000 clones, 86% observed once, and the top ten hold 5% to 6%. The sample was peripheral blood. The chain joins TRBV7-2 to TRBJ2-5; 8 bases line up with TRBD2. This sequence was found in a human donor in a cohort sampled during active COVID-19. The CDR3: CASSPGRGSGTEETQYF. The CDR3 coding sequence is TGTGCCAGCAGCCCCGGGAGGGGTAGCGGGACGGAAGAGACCCAGTACTTC.